A selection of T cell receptor beta chains follows, all from one sample in a study of cytomegalovirus exposure and HLA in healthy donors. Sequencing was performed with immunoSEQ multiplex PCR; in TCRdb, only in-frame clones are kept and a portion is missing. The table shows roughly 76,000 clones, with around 94% occurring only once. Sequencing was carried out using PBMCs. The receptors come from a man in his late teens or twenties in good health and CMV-seropositive. The CDR3 runs from the conserved cysteine through the conserved F or W. Fields, in order: D gene, V gene, clone size, J gene, CDR3 protein, CDR3 DNA. The D gene is left open where the match is weak. Rows give clone size only sometimes, using once, few, many, or a class for an expanded clone.

d_call: TRBD1
v_call: TRBV19
clone_size: .
j_call: TRBJ1-1
cdr3_aa: CASSTDRVSTEAFF
cdr3_nt: TGTGCCAGTAGTACGGACAGGGTGAGCACTGAAGCTTTCTTT

d_call: .
v_call: TRBV28
clone_size: .
j_call: TRBJ1-4
cdr3_aa: CASGGGVNEKLFF
cdr3_nt: TGTGCCAGCGGGGGAGGGGTAAATGAAAAACTGTTTTTT

d_call: .
v_call: TRBV27
clone_size: once
j_call: TRBJ1-5
cdr3_aa: CASTNRTLGVYQPQHF
cdr3_nt: TGTGCCAGCACTAATCGGACACTTGGGGTCTATCAGCCCCAGCATTTT

d_call: .
v_call: TRBV5-1
clone_size: .
j_call: TRBJ2-2
cdr3_aa: CASSLISGGNTGELFF
cdr3_nt: TGCGCCAGCAGCCTTATTAGCGGAGGGAACACCGGGGAGCTGTTTTTT

d_call: TRBD1
v_call: TRBV5-1
clone_size: .
j_call: TRBJ2-3
cdr3_aa: CASRWDRLTDTQYF
cdr3_nt: TGCGCCAGCAGGTGGGACAGGCTGACAGATACGCAGTATTTT

d_call: .
v_call: TRBV28
clone_size: once
j_call: TRBJ2-1
cdr3_aa: CASSSRDTDYYNEQFF
cdr3_nt: TGTGCCAGCAGTTCAAGGGACACCGATTACTACAATGAGCAGTTCTTC

d_call: TRBD1
v_call: TRBV7-9
clone_size: .
j_call: TRBJ1-4
cdr3_aa: CASSSTGNTNEKLFF
cdr3_nt: TGTGCCAGCAGCTCGACAGGGAACACTAATGAAAAACTGTTTTTT

d_call: .
v_call: TRBV10-1
clone_size: .
j_call: TRBJ2-4
cdr3_aa: CASSGSGFKNIQYF
cdr3_nt: TGCGCCAGCAGTGGAAGCGGGTTTAAAAACATTCAGTACTTC

d_call: TRBD2
v_call: TRBV9
clone_size: .
j_call: TRBJ2-1
cdr3_aa: CASSKGTSGNEQFF
cdr3_nt: TGTGCCAGCAGCAAGGGGACTAGCGGCAATGAGCAGTTCTTC

d_call: TRBD2
v_call: TRBV19
clone_size: once
j_call: TRBJ2-3
cdr3_aa: CASRDPGGTSTDTQYF
cdr3_nt: TGTGCCAGTAGAGACCCGGGAGGGACTAGCACAGATACGCAGTATTTT

d_call: TRBD1
v_call: TRBV30
clone_size: .
j_call: TRBJ1-1
cdr3_aa: CAWGTGGSTEAFF
cdr3_nt: TGTGCCTGGGGGACAGGAGGATCTACTGAAGCTTTCTTT

d_call: TRBD1
v_call: TRBV5-1
clone_size: .
j_call: TRBJ2-5
cdr3_aa: CASSLGDSAQETQYF
cdr3_nt: TGCGCCAGCAGCTTGGGGGACAGTGCACAAGAGACCCAGTACTTC

d_call: .
v_call: TRBV7-9
clone_size: .
j_call: TRBJ2-2
cdr3_aa: CASISDSYTGELFF
cdr3_nt: TGTGCCAGCATCTCGGACTCTTACACCGGGGAGCTGTTTTTT

d_call: .
v_call: TRBV5-6
clone_size: once
j_call: TRBJ2-3
cdr3_aa: CASSPDGVGSTDTQYF
cdr3_nt: TGTGCCAGCAGCCCTGACGGGGTGGGGTCCACAGATACGCAGTATTTT

d_call: TRBD1
v_call: TRBV5-1
clone_size: .
j_call: TRBJ2-7
cdr3_aa: CASRNSPTGGNEQYF
cdr3_nt: TGCGCCAGCAGAAATTCACCGACAGGGGGTAACGAGCAGTACTTC

d_call: .
v_call: TRBV5-1
clone_size: .
j_call: TRBJ2-2
cdr3_aa: CASSLVRNTGELFF
cdr3_nt: TGCGCCAGCAGCTTGGTTAGAAACACCGGGGAGCTGTTTTTT

d_call: TRBD2
v_call: TRBV27
clone_size: .
j_call: TRBJ2-3
cdr3_aa: CASSPLAGSSTDTQYF
cdr3_nt: TGTGCCAGCAGTCCACTAGCGGGTTCTAGCACAGATACGCAGTATTTT

d_call: .
v_call: TRBV4-1
clone_size: .
j_call: TRBJ2-2
cdr3_aa: CASSARTGNTGELFF
cdr3_nt: TGCGCCAGCAGCGCTCGGACTGGAAACACCGGGGAGCTGTTTTTT

d_call: TRBD2
v_call: TRBV27
clone_size: .
j_call: TRBJ2-7
cdr3_aa: CASSLAGGRYEQYF
cdr3_nt: TGTGCCAGCAGTCTAGCGGGAGGGAGGTACGAGCAGTACTTC

d_call: TRBD1
v_call: TRBV28
clone_size: .
j_call: TRBJ1-2
cdr3_aa: CASRRGQGSPYYGYTF
cdr3_nt: TGTGCCAGCAGAAGGGGACAGGGGAGCCCTTACTATGGCTACACCTTC

d_call: .
v_call: TRBV5-8
clone_size: .
j_call: TRBJ2-2
cdr3_aa: CASLSLMGAYTGELFF
cdr3_nt: TGTGCCAGCCTCTCGCTGATGGGGGCATACACCGGGGAGCTGTTTTTT

d_call: TRBD1
v_call: TRBV4-2
clone_size: .
j_call: TRBJ2-1
cdr3_aa: CASSQGPQGARNEQFF
cdr3_nt: TGTGCCAGCAGCCAAGGTCCGCAGGGGGCGCGCAATGAGCAGTTCTTC

d_call: TRBD1
v_call: TRBV19
clone_size: .
j_call: TRBJ2-7
cdr3_aa: CASSSGTGGSYEQYF
cdr3_nt: TGTGCCAGTAGTTCCGGGACAGGGGGCTCCTACGAGCAGTACTTC

d_call: TRBD1
v_call: TRBV6-5
clone_size: .
j_call: TRBJ1-1
cdr3_aa: CASSPQGENTEAFF
cdr3_nt: TGTGCCAGCAGTCCGCAGGGGGAGAACACTGAAGCTTTCTTT

d_call: TRBD1
v_call: TRBV9
clone_size: once
j_call: TRBJ2-6
cdr3_aa: CASSVTGSGANVLTF
cdr3_nt: TGTGCCAGCAGCGTGACAGGGTCTGGGGCCAACGTCCTGACTTTC

d_call: TRBD1
v_call: TRBV6-1
clone_size: .
j_call: TRBJ1-2
cdr3_aa: CASSLPGQDYGYTF
cdr3_nt: TGTGCCAGCAGTTTACCGGGACAGGACTATGGCTACACCTTC

d_call: TRBD2
v_call: TRBV19
clone_size: .
j_call: TRBJ2-3
cdr3_aa: CASSIRRGSSGTRTDTQYF
cdr3_nt: TGTGCCAGTAGTATAAGGAGGGGGTCTAGCGGGACGCGCACAGATACGCAGTATTTT

d_call: TRBD1
v_call: TRBV6-1
clone_size: .
j_call: TRBJ1-5
cdr3_aa: CASKGQGGQPQHF
cdr3_nt: TGTGCCAGCAAAGGACAGGGAGGCCAGCCCCAGCATTTT

d_call: .
v_call: TRBV5-1
clone_size: .
j_call: TRBJ2-7
cdr3_aa: CASSETVNSYEQYF
cdr3_nt: TGCGCCAGCAGCGAGACAGTTAACTCCTACGAGCAGTACTTC

d_call: TRBD2
v_call: TRBV5-1
clone_size: few
j_call: TRBJ2-7
cdr3_aa: CASSLANGGSYEQYF
cdr3_nt: TGCGCCAGCAGCTTGGCCAACGGGGGGTCCTACGAGCAGTACTTC

d_call: .
v_call: TRBV9
clone_size: .
j_call: TRBJ2-1
cdr3_aa: CASTRSGPSSYNEQFF
cdr3_nt: TGTGCCAGCACCAGAAGCGGGCCCAGCTCCTACAATGAGCAGTTCTTC

d_call: TRBD1
v_call: TRBV5-1
clone_size: .
j_call: TRBJ2-7
cdr3_aa: CASRNGTGGIYEQYF
cdr3_nt: TGCGCCAGCAGAAACGGGACAGGGGGGATCTACGAGCAGTACTTC

d_call: .
v_call: TRBV28
clone_size: .
j_call: TRBJ1-4
cdr3_aa: CASSLGTTNEKLFF
cdr3_nt: TGTGCCAGCAGTTTGGGCACAACTAATGAAAAACTGTTTTTT

d_call: TRBD1
v_call: TRBV2
clone_size: .
j_call: TRBJ2-1
cdr3_aa: CASFEQGVGNEQFF
cdr3_nt: TGTGCCAGTTTCGAACAGGGGGTTGGTAATGAGCAGTTCTTC

d_call: .
v_call: TRBV2
clone_size: .
j_call: TRBJ1-4
cdr3_aa: CASSRGQTFNEKLFF
cdr3_nt: TGTGCCAGCAGTAGAGGACAGACATTTAATGAAAAACTGTTTTTT

d_call: TRBD2
v_call: TRBV10-1
clone_size: .
j_call: TRBJ2-3
cdr3_aa: CASGSGLAGSTDTQYF
cdr3_nt: TGCGCCTCCGGTTCAGGACTAGCGGGATCCACAGATACGCAGTATTTT

d_call: .
v_call: TRBV7-9
clone_size: once
j_call: TRBJ1-1
cdr3_aa: CASSRTTNTEAFF
cdr3_nt: TGTGCCAGCAGCCGGACAACGAACACTGAAGCTTTCTTT